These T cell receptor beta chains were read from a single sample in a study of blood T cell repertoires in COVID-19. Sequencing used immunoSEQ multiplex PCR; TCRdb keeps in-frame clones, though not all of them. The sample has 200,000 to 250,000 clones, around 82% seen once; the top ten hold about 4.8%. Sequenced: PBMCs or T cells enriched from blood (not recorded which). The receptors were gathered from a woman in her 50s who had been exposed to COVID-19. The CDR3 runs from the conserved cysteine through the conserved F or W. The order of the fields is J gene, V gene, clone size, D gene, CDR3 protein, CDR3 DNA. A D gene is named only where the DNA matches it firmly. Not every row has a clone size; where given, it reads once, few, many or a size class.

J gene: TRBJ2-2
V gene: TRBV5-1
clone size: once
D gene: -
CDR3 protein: CASSLSGDRNTGELFF
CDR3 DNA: TGCGCCAGCAGCTTGTCGGGGGACAGAAACACCGGGGAGCTGTTTTTT

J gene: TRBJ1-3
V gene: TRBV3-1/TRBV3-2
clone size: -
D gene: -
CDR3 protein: CASTSGSRNTIYF
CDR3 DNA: TGTGCCAGCACTTCCGGGTCACGAAACACCATATATTTT

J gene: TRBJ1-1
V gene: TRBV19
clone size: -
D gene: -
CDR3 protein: CASSRTRTALEAFF
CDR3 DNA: TGTGCCAGTAGTAGAACGCGGACAGCCCTTGAAGCTTTCTTT

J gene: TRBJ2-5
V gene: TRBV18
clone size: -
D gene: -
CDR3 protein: CASSPSTQETQYF
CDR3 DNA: TGTGCCAGCTCACCTTCCACTCAAGAGACCCAGTACTTC

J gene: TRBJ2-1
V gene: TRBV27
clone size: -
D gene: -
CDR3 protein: CASSILSGSSYNEQFF
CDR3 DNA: TGTGCCAGCAGTATCCTCAGCGGTAGCTCCTACAATGAGCAGTTCTTC

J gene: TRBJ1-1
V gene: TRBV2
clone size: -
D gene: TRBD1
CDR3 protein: CASSEARQGNEAFF
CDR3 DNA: TGTGCCAGCAGTGAAGCGAGACAGGGCAATGAAGCTTTCTTT

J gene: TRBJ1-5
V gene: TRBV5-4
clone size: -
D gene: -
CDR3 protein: CASSLAGEQPQHF
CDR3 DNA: TGTGCCAGCAGCTTGGCAGGGGAACAGCCCCAGCATTTT

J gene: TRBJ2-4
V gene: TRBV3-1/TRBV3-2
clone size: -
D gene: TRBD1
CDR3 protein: CASSPWSGTGVLLAKNIQYF
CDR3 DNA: TGTGCCAGCAGCCCATGGTCCGGGACAGGGGTTCTTCTAGCCAAAAACATTCAGTACTTC

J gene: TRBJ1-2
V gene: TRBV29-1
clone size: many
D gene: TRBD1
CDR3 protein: CSVEEQGNYGYTF
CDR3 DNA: TGCAGCGTTGAAGAACAGGGGAACTATGGCTACACCTTC

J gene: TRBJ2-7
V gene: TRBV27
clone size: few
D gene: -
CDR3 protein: CASSLPREYF
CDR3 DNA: TGTGCCAGCAGTCTACCCAGGGAATACTTC

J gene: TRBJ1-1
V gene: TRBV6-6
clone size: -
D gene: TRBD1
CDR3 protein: CASSGPRQGDRAFF
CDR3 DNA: TGTGCCAGCAGTGGCCCTAGACAGGGGGATAGAGCTTTCTTT

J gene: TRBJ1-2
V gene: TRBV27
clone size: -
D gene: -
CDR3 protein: CASSPTGPNYGYTF
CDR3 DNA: TGTGCCAGCAGTCCTACAGGGCCTAACTATGGCTACACCTTC

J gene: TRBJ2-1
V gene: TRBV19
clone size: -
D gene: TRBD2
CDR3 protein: CASSPRGLAGADEQFF
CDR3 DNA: TGTGCCAGTAGTCCCCGGGGACTAGCGGGGGCCGATGAGCAGTTCTTC

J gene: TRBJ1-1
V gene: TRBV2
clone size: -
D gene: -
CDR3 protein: CASRHLNTEAFF
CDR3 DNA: TGTGCCAGCAGACACCTGAACACTGAAGCTTTCTTT

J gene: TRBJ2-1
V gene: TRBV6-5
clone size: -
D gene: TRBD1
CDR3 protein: CASSSGGAYNEQFF
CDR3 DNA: TGTGCCAGCAGCTCAGGGGGCGCCTACAATGAGCAGTTCTTC

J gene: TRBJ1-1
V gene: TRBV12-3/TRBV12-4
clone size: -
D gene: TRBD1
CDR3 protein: CASWTGGVGEAFF
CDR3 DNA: TGTGCCAGCTGGACAGGGGGCGTTGGTGAAGCTTTCTTT

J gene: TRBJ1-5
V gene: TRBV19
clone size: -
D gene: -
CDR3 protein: CASSILQISNQPQHF
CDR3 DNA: TGTGCCAGTAGTATCCTCCAGATTAGCAATCAGCCCCAGCATTTT